These 11 T cell receptor beta chains were all obtained from the same sample, sequenced in a study of T cell responses to AZD1222 COVID-19 vaccine. This table comes from immunoSEQ multiplex PCR, and its TCRdb copy is limited to in-frame clones, with some not included. The repertoire holds about 42,000 clones, approximately 80% seen once, with roughly 18% in the top ten. The starting material was peripheral blood, obtained 28 days after the second AZD1222 dose. These receptors were collected from an adult who received the AZD1222 COVID-19 vaccine.

The V gene is TRBV19, the J gene TRBJ2-5; weak D call: TRBD2 (5 bases). Germline V CDR1 and CDR2: LNHDA, SQIVND (reference sequence). Between the trimmed V and J ends, which lost 4 bases and 5 bases, there was a span of 17 bases. This CDR3 spans 15 amino acids. The CDR3 sequence: CASSKRKTGSETQYF. The DNA of the CDR3 is TGTGCCAGTAGTAAGAGAAAAACGGGGTCCGAGACCCAGTACTTC.

V usage is TRBV11-3 and J usage is TRBJ2-3; 7 positions match TRBD2. The V and J ends lost 5 bases and 2 bases, in that order; junction bases with no gene match: 4. CDR3 length equals 14 residues. The germline gives CDR1 SGHNT, CDR2 YENEEA. CDR3 coding DNA: TGTGCCAGCAGCGACGGGGGGTACACAGATACGCAGTATTTT. Its translation: CASSDGGYTDTQYF.

This chain connects TRBV6-1 to TRBJ1-2; TRBD1 is a possible D gene (5 bases). CDR1 is MNHNS, CDR2 SASEGT, per germline. V was pared by 7 bases and J by 8 bases, with 14 bases between. The length of the CDR3 is 12 residues. In nucleotides, the CDR3 is TGTGCCAGCACCCAGGGCCCATTGGGCTACACCTTC. Protein: CASTQGPLGYTF.

A note on this clone: The sample carries other DNA sequences with the same CDR3. The J gene is TRBJ1-5, the V gene TRBV7-2; D is undetermined. Between the trimmed V and J ends, which lost 2 bases and 4 bases, there was a span of 6 bases. CDR1 and CDR2 (germline): SGHTA, FQGNSA. The CDR3 is made up of 13 amino acids. The CDR3 loop reads CASSLIDNQPQHF. The CDR3 nucleotides are TGTGCCAGCAGCTTAATCGATAATCAGCCCCAGCATTTT.

The V call is TRBV7-9, the J call TRBJ1-2, with 7 bases matching TRBD1. CDR3 length: 13 amino acids. Unmatched junction bases numbered 5, after V lost 3 bases and J lost 7 bases. Per the germline V gene, CDR1 is SEHNR and CDR2 is FQNEAQ (reference sequence). The CDR3 protein is CASSLATGTGYTF. DNA of the CDR3: TGTGCCAGCAGCTTGGCGACAGGGACTGGCTACACCTTC.

This clone was seen a few times. The chain recombines TRBV9 with TRBJ2-7, with D unclear. This CDR3 is built from 15 residues. The V end was cut by 1 base, the J end by 3 bases, with 14 bases between. Germline V gene sequence: CDR1 SGDLS, CDR2 YYNGEE. The CDR3 DNA follows: TGTGCCAGCAGCGTATCCATACAGAAAGACTACGAGCAGTACTTC. It is translated as CASSVSIQKDYEQYF.

This clone appeared a single time. V usage is TRBV5-4 and J usage is TRBJ1-1, with 8 bases aligning to TRBD1. CDR1 is SGHNT, CDR2 YYREEE, per germline (reference sequence). J lost 4 bases, V lost 2 bases, and 10 bases had no gene match. The CDR3 loop spans 16 amino acids. The CDR3: CASSFGRTGTTTEAFF. The CDR3 DNA reads TGTGCCAGCAGCTTCGGCCGGACAGGGACTACCACTGAAGCTTTCTTT.

The J gene is TRBJ1-3, the V gene TRBV19; D is perhaps TRBD1 (5 bases). Germline V gives CDR1 LNHDA, CDR2 SQIVND (reference sequence). The CDR3 is 13 residues long. V gave up 5 bases and J gave up 4 bases, with 9 bases separating them. CDR3 sequence (DNA): TGTGCCAGTAGTTTCCCAGGGGGAAACACCATATATTTT. It codes for CASSFPGGNTIYF.

V is TRBV19 and J is TRBJ1-6; no reliable D call. This CDR3 region has 14 residues. CDR1 is LNHDA and CDR2 is SQIVND in the germline V gene (reference sequence). The V gene lost 6 bases and the J gene lost 6 bases, with 12 bases spanning the gap. The CDR3 coding sequence is TGTGCCAGTAGGGATCGGGCAGTTAATTCACCCCTCCACTTT. Encoded protein: CASRDRAVNSPLHF.

This chain uses TRBV7-2 with TRBJ2-7, with 9 bases lining up with TRBD1. The CDR3 contains 15 residues. The germline CDR1 and CDR2 sequences are SGHTA and FQGNSA. Trimming at V came to 1 base and at J to 2 bases, leaving 3 bases not matched to a gene. The CDR3 protein is CASSLEGQGPYEQYF. The CDR3 DNA reads as TGTGCCAGCAGCTTAGAAGGACAGGGGCCCTACGAGCAGTACTTC.

This chain uses TRBV3-1 (or the pseudogene TRBV3-2) with TRBJ2-7, with D perhaps matching TRBD2 (5 bases). This CDR3 region has 15 residues. Germline CDR1 LGHDT, CDR2 YNNKEL (reference sequence). The ends were cut back, 6 bases at V and 4 bases at J, with 19 bases in the middle. CDR3 amino acids: CASSRTQMGFYEQYF. In DNA form, the CDR3 reads TGTGCCAGCAGTCGGACTCAAATGGGGTTTTACGAGCAGTACTTC.